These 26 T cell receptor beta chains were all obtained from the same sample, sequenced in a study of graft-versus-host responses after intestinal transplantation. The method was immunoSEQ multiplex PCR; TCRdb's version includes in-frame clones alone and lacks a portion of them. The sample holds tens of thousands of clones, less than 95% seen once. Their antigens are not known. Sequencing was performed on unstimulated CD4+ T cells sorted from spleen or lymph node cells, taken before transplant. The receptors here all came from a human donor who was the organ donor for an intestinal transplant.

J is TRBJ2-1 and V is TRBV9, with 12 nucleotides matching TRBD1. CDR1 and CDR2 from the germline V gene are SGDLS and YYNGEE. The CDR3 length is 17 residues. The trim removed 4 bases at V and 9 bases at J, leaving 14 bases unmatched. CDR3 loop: CASSLKRGTGGFSEQFF. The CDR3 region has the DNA TGTGCCAGCAGCTTGAAGAGGGGGACAGGGGGCTTTAGTGAGCAGTTCTTC.

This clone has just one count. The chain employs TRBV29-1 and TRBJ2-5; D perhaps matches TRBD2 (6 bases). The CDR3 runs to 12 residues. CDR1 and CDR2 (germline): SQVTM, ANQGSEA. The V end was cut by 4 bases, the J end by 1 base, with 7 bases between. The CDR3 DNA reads TGCAGCGTTGGGACTACCCAAGAGACCCAGTACTTC. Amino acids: CSVGTTQETQYF.

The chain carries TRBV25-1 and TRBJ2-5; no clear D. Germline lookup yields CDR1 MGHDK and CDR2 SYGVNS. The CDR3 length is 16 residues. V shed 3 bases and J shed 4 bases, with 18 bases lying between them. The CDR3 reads CASSDFVSTFRETQYF. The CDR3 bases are TGTGCCAGCAGTGACTTCGTTTCGACTTTTCGAGAGACCCAGTACTTC. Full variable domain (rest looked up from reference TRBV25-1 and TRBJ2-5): EADIYQTPRYLVIGTGKKITLECSQTMGHDKMYWYQQDPGMELHLIHYSYGVNSTEKGDLSSESTVSRIRTEHFPLTLESARPSHTSQYLCASSDFVSTFRETQYFGPGTRLLVL.

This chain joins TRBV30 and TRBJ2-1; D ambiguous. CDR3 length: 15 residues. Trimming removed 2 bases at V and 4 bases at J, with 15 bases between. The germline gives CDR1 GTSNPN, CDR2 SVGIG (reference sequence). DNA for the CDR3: TGTGCCTGGAGTCGACTCGGCGTGCTTTACAATGAGCAGTTCTTC. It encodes CAWSRLGVLYNEQFF.

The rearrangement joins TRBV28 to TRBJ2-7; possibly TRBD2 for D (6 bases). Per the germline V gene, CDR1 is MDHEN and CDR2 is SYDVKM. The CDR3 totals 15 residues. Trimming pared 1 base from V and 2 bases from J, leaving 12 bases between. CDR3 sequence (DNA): TGTGCCAGCAGTTTATCAGGGACTGCCGCCTACGAGCAGTACTTC. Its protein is CASSLSGTAAYEQYF.

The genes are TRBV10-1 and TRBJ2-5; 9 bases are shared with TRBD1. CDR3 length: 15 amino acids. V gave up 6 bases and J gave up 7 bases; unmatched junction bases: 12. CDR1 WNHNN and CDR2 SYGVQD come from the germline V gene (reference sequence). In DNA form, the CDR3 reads TGCGCCAGCAGCGCCGGGACAGGGATCGGAGGGACCCAGTACTTC. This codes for CASSAGTGIGGTQYF.

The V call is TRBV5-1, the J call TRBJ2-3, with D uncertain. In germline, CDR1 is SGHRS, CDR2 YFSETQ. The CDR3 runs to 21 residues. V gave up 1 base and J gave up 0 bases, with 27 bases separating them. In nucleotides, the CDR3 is TGCGCCAGCAGCTTGAAAGTAGACCCGGTGGGTGCTAGTGCTAGCACAGATACGCAGTATTTT. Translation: CASSLKVDPVGASASTDTQYF.

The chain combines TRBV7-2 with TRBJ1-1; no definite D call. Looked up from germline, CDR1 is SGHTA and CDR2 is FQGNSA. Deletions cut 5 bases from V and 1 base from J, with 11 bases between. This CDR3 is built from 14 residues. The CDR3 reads CASSPDLENTEAFF. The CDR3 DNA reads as TGTGCCAGCAGCCCCGATTTAGAGAACACTGAAGCTTTCTTT. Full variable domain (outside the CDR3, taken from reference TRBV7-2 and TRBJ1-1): GAGVSQSPSNKVTEKGKDVELRCDPISGHTALYWYRQSLGQGLEFLIYFQGNSAPDKSGLPSDRFSAERTGGSVSTLTIQRTQQEDSAVYLCASSPDLENTEAFFGQGTRLTVV.

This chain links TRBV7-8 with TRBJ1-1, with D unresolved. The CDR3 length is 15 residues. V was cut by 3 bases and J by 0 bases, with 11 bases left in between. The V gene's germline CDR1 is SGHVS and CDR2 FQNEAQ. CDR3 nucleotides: TGTGCCAGCAGCTTCCAGCCGACAATGAACACTGAAGCTTTCTTT. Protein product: CASSFQPTMNTEAFF.

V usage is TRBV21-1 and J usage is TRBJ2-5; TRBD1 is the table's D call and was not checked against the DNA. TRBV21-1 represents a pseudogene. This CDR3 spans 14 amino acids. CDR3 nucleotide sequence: TGTGCCAGCAGCGATCCGACAGGGCTAGAGACCCAGTACTTC. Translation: CASSDPTGLETQYF.

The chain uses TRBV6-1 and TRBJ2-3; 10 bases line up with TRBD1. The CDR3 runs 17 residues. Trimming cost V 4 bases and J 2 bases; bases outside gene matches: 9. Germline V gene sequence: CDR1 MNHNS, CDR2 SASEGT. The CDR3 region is CASSAMRQGASTDTQYF. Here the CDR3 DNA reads TGTGCCAGCAGTGCCATGAGACAGGGGGCGTCCACAGATACGCAGTATTTT.

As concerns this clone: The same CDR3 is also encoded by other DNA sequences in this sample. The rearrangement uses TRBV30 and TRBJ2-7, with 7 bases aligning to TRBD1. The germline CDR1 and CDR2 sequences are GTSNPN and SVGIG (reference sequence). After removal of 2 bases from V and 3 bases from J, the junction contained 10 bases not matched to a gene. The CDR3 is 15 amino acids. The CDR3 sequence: CAWSPKGAQIYEQYF. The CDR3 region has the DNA TGTGCCTGGAGTCCTAAGGGGGCGCAGATCTACGAGCAGTACTTC.

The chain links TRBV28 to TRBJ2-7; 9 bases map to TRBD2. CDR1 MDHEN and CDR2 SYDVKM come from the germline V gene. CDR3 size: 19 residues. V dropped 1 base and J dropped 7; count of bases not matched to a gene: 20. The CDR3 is CASSLLPSGKSLHFMEQYF. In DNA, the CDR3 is TGTGCCAGCAGTTTATTGCCTAGCGGGAAGTCCCTTCACTTTATGGAGCAGTACTTC. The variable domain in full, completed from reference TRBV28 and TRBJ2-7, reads DVKVTQSSRYLVKRTGEKVFLECVQDMDHENMFWYRQDPGLGLRLIYFSYDVKMKEKGDIPEGYSVSREKKERFSLILESASTNQTSMYLCASSLLPSGKSLHFMEQYFGPGTRLTVT.

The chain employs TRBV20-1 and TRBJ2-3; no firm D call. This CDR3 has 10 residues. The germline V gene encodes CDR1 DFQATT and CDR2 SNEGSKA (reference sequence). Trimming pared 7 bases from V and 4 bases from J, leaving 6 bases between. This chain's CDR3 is CSVFADTQYF. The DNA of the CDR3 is TGCAGTGTCTTTGCAGATACGCAGTATTTT.

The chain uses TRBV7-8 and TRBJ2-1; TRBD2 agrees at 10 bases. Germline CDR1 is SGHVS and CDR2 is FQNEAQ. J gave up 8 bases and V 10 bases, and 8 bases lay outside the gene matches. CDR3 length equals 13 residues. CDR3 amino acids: CAIRLSGGDEQFF. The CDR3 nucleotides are TGTGCCATAAGGCTCAGCGGGGGGGATGAGCAGTTCTTC.

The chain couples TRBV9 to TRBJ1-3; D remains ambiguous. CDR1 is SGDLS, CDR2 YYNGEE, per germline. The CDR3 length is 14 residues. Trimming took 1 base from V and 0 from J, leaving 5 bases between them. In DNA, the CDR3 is TGTGCCAGCAGCGTACACAGCTCTGGAAACACCATATATTTT. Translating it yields CASSVHSSGNTIYF.

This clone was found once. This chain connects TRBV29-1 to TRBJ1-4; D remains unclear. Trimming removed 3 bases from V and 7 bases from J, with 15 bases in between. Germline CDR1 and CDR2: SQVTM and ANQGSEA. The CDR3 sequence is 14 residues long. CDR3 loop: CSVEAEWSPEKLFF. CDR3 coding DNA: TGCAGCGTTGAGGCTGAGTGGAGCCCTGAAAAACTGTTTTTT.

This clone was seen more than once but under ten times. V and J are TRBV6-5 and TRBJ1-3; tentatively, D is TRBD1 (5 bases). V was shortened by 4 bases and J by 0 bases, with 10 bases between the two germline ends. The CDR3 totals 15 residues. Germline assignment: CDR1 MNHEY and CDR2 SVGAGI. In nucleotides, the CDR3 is TGTGCCAGCAGTTCGAACAGGCCCTCTGGAAACACCATATATTTT. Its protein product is CASSSNRPSGNTIYF.

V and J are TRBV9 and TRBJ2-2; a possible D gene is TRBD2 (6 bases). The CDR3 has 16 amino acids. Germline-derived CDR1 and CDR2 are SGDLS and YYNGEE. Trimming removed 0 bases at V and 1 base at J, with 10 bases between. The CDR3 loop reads CASSVGSSENTGELFF. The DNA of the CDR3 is TGTGCCAGCAGCGTAGGTTCTAGCGAGAACACCGGGGAGCTGTTTTTT.

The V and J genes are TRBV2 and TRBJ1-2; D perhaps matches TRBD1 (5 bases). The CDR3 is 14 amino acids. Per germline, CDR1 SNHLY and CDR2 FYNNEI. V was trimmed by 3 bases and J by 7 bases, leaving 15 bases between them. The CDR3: CASSDRAGPLGYTF. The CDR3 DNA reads TGTGCCAGCAGTGATAGGGCAGGGCCGCTTGGCTACACCTTC.

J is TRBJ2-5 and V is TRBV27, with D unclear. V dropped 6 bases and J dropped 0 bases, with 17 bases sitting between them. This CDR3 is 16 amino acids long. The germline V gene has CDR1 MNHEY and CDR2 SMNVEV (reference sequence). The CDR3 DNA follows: TGTGCCAGCAGCCGTTCGACACCATCGGACCAAGAGACCCAGTACTTC. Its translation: CASSRSTPSDQETQYF.

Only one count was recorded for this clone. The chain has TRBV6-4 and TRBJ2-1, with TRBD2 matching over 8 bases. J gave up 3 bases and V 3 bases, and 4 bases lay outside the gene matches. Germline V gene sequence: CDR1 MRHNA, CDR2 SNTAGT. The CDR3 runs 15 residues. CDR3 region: CASSESSGDYNEQFF. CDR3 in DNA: TGTGCCAGCAGTGAGAGTAGCGGGGACTACAATGAGCAGTTCTTC.

The CDR3 loop is CASSLVWATEAFF. Here the CDR3 DNA reads TGTGCCAGCAGCTTGGTCTGGGCCACTGAAGCTTTCTTT. The chain joins TRBV5-6 to TRBJ1-1; D gene unclear. The CDR3 is 13 amino acids. Trimming took off 0 bases at V and 4 bases at J, with 7 bases between the two ends. Germline V gene data show CDR1 as SGHDT and CDR2 as YYEEEE.

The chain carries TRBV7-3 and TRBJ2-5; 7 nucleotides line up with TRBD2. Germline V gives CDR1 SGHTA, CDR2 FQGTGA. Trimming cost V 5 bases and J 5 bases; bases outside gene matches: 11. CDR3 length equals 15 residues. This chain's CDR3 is CASSLGGSGKETQYF. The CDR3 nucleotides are TGTGCCAGCAGCCTCGGAGGGAGCGGGAAGGAGACCCAGTACTTC.

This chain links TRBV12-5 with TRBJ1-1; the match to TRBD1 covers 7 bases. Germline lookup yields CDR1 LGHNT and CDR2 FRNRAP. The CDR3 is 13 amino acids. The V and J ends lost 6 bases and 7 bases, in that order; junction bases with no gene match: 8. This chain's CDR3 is CASGPRQGIEAFF. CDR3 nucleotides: TGTGCTAGTGGCCCACGACAGGGTATTGAAGCTTTCTTT.

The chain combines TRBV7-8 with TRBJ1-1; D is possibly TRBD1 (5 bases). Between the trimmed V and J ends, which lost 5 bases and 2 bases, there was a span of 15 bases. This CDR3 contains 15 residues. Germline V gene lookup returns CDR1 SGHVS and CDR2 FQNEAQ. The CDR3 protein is CASSTALRGNTEAFF. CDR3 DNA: TGTGCCAGCAGCACGGCCCTTAGGGGCAACACTGAAGCTTTCTTT.